Listed here are 3 T cell receptor beta chains from one sample, sequenced in a study. TCRdb analysed the 5' RACE reads with MiXCR anew, one entry per CDR3 protein. Here the sample spans roughly 46,000 distinct CDR3 sequences, 28% being singletons. The specimen was naive CD4+ T cells sorted from blood. Subset: naive CD4+ T cells, CD4+CD45RA+CD25-. The receptors shown here come from a female donor with breast cancer.

This clonotype was seen many times. This sequence joins TRBV6-6 and TRBJ1-6; TRBD1 matches at 7 bases. Germline values: CDR1 MNHNY, CDR2 SVGAGI (reference sequence). This CDR3 comprises 14 residues. The J segment lost 9 bases and the V segment lost 5 bases, leaving 7 bases of the junction unmatched. The chain's CDR3 is CASSGDRSASPLHF. CDR3 DNA sequence: TGTGCCAGCAGTGGGGACAGATCCGCTTCACCCCTCCACTTT.

This clonotype was seen only a few times. The rearrangement links TRBV5-5 to TRBJ2-3; 10 positions agree with TRBD2. Germline CDR1 SGHKS, CDR2 YYEKEE (reference sequence). V was clipped by 0 bases and J by 2 bases; unmatched bases: 6. There are 17 residues in the CDR3. The CDR3 region is CASSLAFSGGFTDTQYF. CDR3 in DNA: TGTGCCAGCAGCTTGGCTTTTAGCGGGGGGTTCACAGATACGCAGTATTTT.

Turning to this clonotype: A read error may explain this, as a much larger clone is one base away. This sequence joins TRBV7-2 and TRBJ1-5, with TRBD1 matching 8 bases. This CDR3 spans 16 amino acids. Germline V lookup: CDR1 SGHTA, CDR2 FQGNSA. V shed 2 bases, J shed 1 base, and the junction held 4 bases outside the gene matches. The CDR3 loop is CASSLRTGRSNQPQHF. CDR3 nucleotides: TGTGCCAGCAGCTTAAGGACAGGGAGGAGCAATCAGCCCCAGCATTTT.